In this sample, the clone carrying this TCR beta chain turned up a few times. Its antigen is unknown. In TCRdb, the 5' RACE reads were re-called with MiXCR into one record per CDR3 protein. The table lists 85,000 to 120,000 distinct CDR3 sequences, about a sixth of them singletons, with less than 35% in the top ten. This entry comes from a study of T-cell memory formation after mild COVID-19. Regarding the study as a whole: Some clones that responded turned up in pre-infection memory, which suggests that cross-reactive memory joined in.

Input material: PBMCs or a T cell subset sorted from them (not recorded which). The clonotype originates from an adult woman who had mild COVID-19 (a few samples of this study predate the infection). Cell type and time point are not known.

Here the CDR3 DNA reads TGCGCCAGCAGCTTTACCCTTGACAGGGGCCCCGGGGCTGAAGCTTTCTTT. Its translation: CASSFTLDRGPGAEAFF. This chain joins TRBV5-1 and TRBJ1-1, with 8 bases fitting TRBD1. Germline V gene lookup returns CDR1 SGHRS and CDR2 YFSETQ. The J segment lost 6 bases and the V segment lost 2 bases, leaving 15 bases of the junction unmatched. The CDR3 sequence is 17 residues long.